In its sample, the clone carrying this T cell receptor beta chain was seen a few times. Germline V gives CDR1 SGHNT, CDR2 YYREEE (reference sequence). V was cut by 2 bases and J by 5 bases, with 8 bases left in between. The CDR3 is 13 residues long. This sample was taken from a study of blood T cell repertoires in COVID-19. Background on the study: Spain, Italy and the United States supplied samples that represented acute and convalescent COVID-19. The cDNA or gDNA used as material had been derived from T cells, B-cell-depleted T cells, or PBMCs.

In the source study's methods: Reference gene primers were amplified, and this amplification served to estimate nucleated cell counts. The assay was immunoSEQ multiplex PCR, and TCRdb's table has in-frame clones only and misses some. Clonal size and the V and J genes are those of that table, whereas D and trimming came from the DNA. This sample carries around 170,000 clones, about four fifths of them seen once, and the ten largest clones take 11% to 15%. The rearrangement joins TRBV5-4 to TRBJ1-5, with D unclear. The sample consisted of peripheral blood. The receptor comes from a man between 18 and 35 years old with active or convalescent COVID-19. The DNA for the CDR3 is TGTGCCAGCAGCTTTTCCCCCGATCAGCCCCAGCATTTT. Its protein product is CASSFSPDQPQHF.